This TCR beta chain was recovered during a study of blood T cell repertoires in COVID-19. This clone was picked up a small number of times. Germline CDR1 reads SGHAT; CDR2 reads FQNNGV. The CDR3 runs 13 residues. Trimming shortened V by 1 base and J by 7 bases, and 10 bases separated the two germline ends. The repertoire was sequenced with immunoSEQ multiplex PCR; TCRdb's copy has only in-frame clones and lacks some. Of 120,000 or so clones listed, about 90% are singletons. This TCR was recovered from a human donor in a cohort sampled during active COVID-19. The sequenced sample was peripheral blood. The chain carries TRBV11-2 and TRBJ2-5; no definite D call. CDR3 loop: CASSLANLGTQYF. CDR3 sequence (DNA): TGTGCCAGCAGCTTAGCTAACCTCGGGACCCAGTACTTC.